Presented here are 4 T cell receptor beta chains from one specimen sequenced in a study of cytomegalovirus exposure and HLA in healthy donors. Primers: 60 Vbeta forward and 13 Jbeta reverse. Generated by immunoSEQ multiplex PCR, the TCRdb table keeps only in-frame clones and is missing some. Here the sample spans about 100,000 clones, more than 80% being singletons. The sample taken for sequencing was PBMCs. The receptors come from a man aged 25-40 years in good health and CMV-seronegative.

The chain combines TRBV30 with TRBJ1-2; no clear D gene. The germline gives CDR1 GTSNPN, CDR2 SVGIG (reference sequence). With 2 bases removed from V and 1 base from J, the gap between germline ends came to 5 bases. CDR3 size: 12 residues. In nucleotides, the CDR3 is TGTGCCTGGAGTCCCGGTAACTATGGCTACACCTTC. It encodes CAWSPGNYGYTF.

The V and J genes are TRBV5-1 and TRBJ2-7; no firm D call. V lost 0 bases, J lost 3 bases, and 7 bases lay in between. The CDR3 has 13 residues. Germline V gene data show CDR1 as SGHRS and CDR2 as YFSETQ. Here the CDR3 DNA reads TGCGCCAGCAGCTTGGGACTTAACTACGAGCAGTACTTC. The encoded protein is CASSLGLNYEQYF. Full variable domain (missing parts from reference TRBV5-1 and TRBJ2-7): KAGVTQTPRYLIKTRGQQVTLSCSPISGHRSVSWYQQTPGQGLQFLFEYFSETQRNKGNFPGRFSGRQFSNSRSEMNVSTLELGDSALYLCASSLGLNYEQYFGPGTRLTVT.

About this clone itself: One junction end does not reproduce the germline sequence, and a read error may be involved. This rearrangement joins TRBV7-9 to TRBJ2-5; maybe TRBD1 (5 bases). Germline CDR1 and CDR2: SEHNR and FQNEAQ (reference sequence). This CDR3 comprises 15 residues. The CDR3 coding sequence is TGTGCCAGCAGCCTCCACTCAAGTGGACAAGGGACCCAGTACTTC. As protein: CASSLHSSGQGTQYF.

The rearrangement uses TRBV10-3 and TRBJ2-7; 9 bases match TRBD1. This CDR3 has 15 amino acids. The J segment lost 2 bases and the V segment lost 3 bases, leaving 5 bases of the junction unmatched. Germline values: CDR1 ENHRY, CDR2 SYGVKD. The CDR3 is CAISDRQGETYEQYF. The CDR3 coding sequence is TGTGCCATCAGTGATCGACAGGGGGAGACCTACGAGCAGTACTTC.